This TCR beta chain derives from a study of T cells in Graves' hyperthyroidism and ophthalmopathy. About the study: The authors collected peripheral blood at initial diagnosis, before any treatment. The study, taken as a whole, reports: Stable hyperthyroidism was told apart from ophthalmopathy by a model built on 13 V-J features.

Researchers took RNA transcripts and amplified the TCR beta CDR3 regions from them. The primer set for the first-round RT-PCR of the TCR CDR3 was HTBI. MiXCR, run by TCRdb on the multiplex PCR reads, gives a single entry per CDR3 protein. The data hold about 680,000 distinct CDR3 sequences, with under 45% observed a single time. The germline gives CDR1 MDHEN, CDR2 SYDVKM. The CDR3 has 13 amino acids. V lost 6 bases and J lost 4, with 13 bases in between. In this sample, this clonotype turned up a few times. Its target is not known. On the basis of clinical symptoms, serum thyroxine and TRAb, thyroid ultrasound and orbital computed tomography, diagnoses were made.

This chain connects TRBV28 to TRBJ2-7, with D perhaps matching TRBD2 (5 bases). This receptor was identified in a woman aged 40 to 49 with Graves' hyperthyroidism. The sample comprised blood. DNA of the CDR3: TGTGCCAGCAGCCCAAGGAGCGGTTACGAGCAGTACTTC. As protein: CASSPRSGYEQYF.